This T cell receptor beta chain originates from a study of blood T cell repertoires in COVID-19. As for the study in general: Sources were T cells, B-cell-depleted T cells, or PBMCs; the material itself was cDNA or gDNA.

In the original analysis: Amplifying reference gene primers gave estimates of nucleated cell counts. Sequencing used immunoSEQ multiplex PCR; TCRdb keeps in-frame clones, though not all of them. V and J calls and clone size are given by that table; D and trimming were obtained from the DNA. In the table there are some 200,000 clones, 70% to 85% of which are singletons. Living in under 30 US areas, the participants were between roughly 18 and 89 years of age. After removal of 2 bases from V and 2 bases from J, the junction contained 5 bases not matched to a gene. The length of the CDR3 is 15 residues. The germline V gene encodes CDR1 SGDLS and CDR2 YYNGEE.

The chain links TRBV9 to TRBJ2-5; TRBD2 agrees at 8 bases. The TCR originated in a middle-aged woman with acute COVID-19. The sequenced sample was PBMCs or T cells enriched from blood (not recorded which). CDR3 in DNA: TGTGCCAGCAGCGTGGCTAGCGGGCTACAAGAGACCCAGTACTTC. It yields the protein CASSVASGLQETQYF.